This paragraph covers one TCR beta chain sequence. This CDR3 is 15 amino acids long. V gave up 11 bases and J gave up 4 bases, with 21 bases separating them. CDR1 MDHEN and CDR2 SYDVKM come from the germline V gene. Sequencing was performed with immunoSEQ multiplex PCR; in TCRdb, only in-frame clones are kept and a portion is missing. This table holds about 190,000 clones, 70% to 80% found once. Participants' reported clinical history set cohort assignment. Among Cohort 3 donors, those recovered had two negative PCRs, clearance, or symptom resolution. This record belongs to a study of blood T cell repertoires in COVID-19.

The chain recombines TRBV28 with TRBJ1-3, with D possibly matching TRBD1 (5 bases). Sequenced material: PBMCs or T cells enriched from blood (not recorded which). The TCR comes from a woman aged 45 to 65 who had recovered from COVID-19. CDR3 DNA: TGTGCCGTCTTGGCGGGGAAGGGGTCGGGAAACACCATATATTTT. It translates to CAVLAGKGSGNTIYF.